This T cell receptor beta chain came from a study of cytomegalovirus exposure and HLA in healthy donors. The study, taken as a whole, reports: In a later analysis, V- and J-gene trimming of beta chains associated with a DCLRE1C missense variant, replicated independently. TCR beta V segments were, for the most part, productive about 87% or about 30% of the time in an earlier analysis. A list of about 160 TCR beta chains associated with cytomegalovirus was given.

Comment on this clone: What it binds is not known.

V lost 4 bases, J lost 8 bases, and 12 bases lay in between. Looked up from germline, CDR1 is SNHLY and CDR2 is FYNNEI. The CDR3 runs 14 residues. The PCR used 60 Vbeta and 13 Jbeta primers. In the authors' methods: An analysis performed later counted 75 million to 80 million unique TCR beta chains (around 9.9 million of them shared). The assay was immunoSEQ multiplex PCR, and TCRdb's table has in-frame clones only and misses some. V and J calls plus clone size are reproduced from that table; the DNA served to infer D and trimming. The sample lists 150,000 to 200,000 clones; 65% to 85% were seen once.

The TCR was taken from a man aged 50 to 60 in good health and CMV-seropositive. The sequenced material came from PBMCs. The V call is TRBV2, the J call TRBJ1-6, with D maybe TRBD1 (5 bases). CDR3: CASSVGGNYSPLHF. CDR3 DNA: TGTGCCAGCAGTGTCGGGGGGAATTATTCACCCCTCCACTTT.